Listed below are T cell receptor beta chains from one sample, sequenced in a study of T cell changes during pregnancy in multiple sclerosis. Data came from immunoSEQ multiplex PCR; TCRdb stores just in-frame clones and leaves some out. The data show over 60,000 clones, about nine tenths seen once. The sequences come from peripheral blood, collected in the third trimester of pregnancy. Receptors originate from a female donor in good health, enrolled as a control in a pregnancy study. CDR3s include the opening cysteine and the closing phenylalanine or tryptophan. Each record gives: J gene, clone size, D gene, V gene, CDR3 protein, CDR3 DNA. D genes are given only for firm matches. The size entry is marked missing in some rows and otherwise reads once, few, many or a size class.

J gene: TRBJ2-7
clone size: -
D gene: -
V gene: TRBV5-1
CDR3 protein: CASSFRPAGEAHEQYF
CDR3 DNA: TGCGCCAGCAGCTTTAGGCCGGCCGGGGAGGCCCACGAGCAGTACTTC

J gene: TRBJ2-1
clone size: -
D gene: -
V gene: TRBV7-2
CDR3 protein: CASSSGLGAGSSYNEQFF
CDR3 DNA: TGTGCCAGCAGCTCGGGATTAGGGGCGGGGAGCTCCTACAATGAGCAGTTCTTC

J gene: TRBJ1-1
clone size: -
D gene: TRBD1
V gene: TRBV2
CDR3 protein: CASRETGVGNTEAFF
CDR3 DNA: TGTGCCAGCAGGGAGACAGGGGTCGGGAACACTGAAGCTTTCTTT

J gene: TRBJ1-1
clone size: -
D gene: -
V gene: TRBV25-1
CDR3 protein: CASSDRGHKPEAFF
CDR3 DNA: TGTGCCAGCAGTGACAGGGGCCACAAACCTGAAGCTTTCTTT

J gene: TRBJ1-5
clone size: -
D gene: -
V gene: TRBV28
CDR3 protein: CASSRQSNQPQHF
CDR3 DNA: TGTGCCAGCAGCCGACAAAGCAATCAGCCCCAGCATTTT

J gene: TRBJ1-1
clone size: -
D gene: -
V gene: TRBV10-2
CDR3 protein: CASSMGPSNTEAFF
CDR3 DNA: TGCGCCAGCAGTATGGGCCCATCCAACACTGAAGCTTTCTTT

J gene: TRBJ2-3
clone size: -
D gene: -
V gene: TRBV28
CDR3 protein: CASSSVAPRADTQYF
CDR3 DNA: TGTGCCAGCAGTTCCGTGGCCCCTAGAGCAGATACGCAGTATTTT

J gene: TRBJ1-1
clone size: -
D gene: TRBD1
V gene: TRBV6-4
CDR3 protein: CASRQDRKAEAFF
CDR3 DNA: TGTGCCAGCAGACAGGACAGGAAAGCTGAAGCTTTCTTT

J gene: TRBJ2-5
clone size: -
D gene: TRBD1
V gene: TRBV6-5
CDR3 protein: CASRTGGSETQYF
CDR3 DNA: TGTGCCAGCAGGACAGGGGGCTCAGAGACCCAGTACTTC

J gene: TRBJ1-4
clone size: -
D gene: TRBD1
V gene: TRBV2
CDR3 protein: CASRRDRGEKLFF
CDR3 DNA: TGTGCCAGCAGGAGGGACAGGGGCGAAAAACTGTTTTTT

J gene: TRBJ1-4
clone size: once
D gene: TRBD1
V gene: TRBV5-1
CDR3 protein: CASSLHRGGDEKLFF
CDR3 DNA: TGCGCCAGCAGCTTGCACAGGGGCGGGGATGAAAAACTGTTTTTT

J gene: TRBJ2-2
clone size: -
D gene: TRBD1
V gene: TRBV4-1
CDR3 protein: CASSLNSFSGQGDGELFF
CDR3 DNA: TGCGCCAGCAGTCTCAACTCTTTCTCGGGACAGGGAGACGGGGAGCTGTTTTTT

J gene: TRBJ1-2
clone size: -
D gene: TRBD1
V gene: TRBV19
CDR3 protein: CASSDFTGDSHGYTF
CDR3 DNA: TGTGCCAGTAGTGATTTTACAGGGGACTCTCACGGCTACACCTTC

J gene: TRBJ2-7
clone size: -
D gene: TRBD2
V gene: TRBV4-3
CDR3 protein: CASSQGFPSGGYEQYF
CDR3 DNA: TGCGCCAGCAGCCAAGGGTTTCCTAGCGGGGGCTACGAGCAGTACTTC

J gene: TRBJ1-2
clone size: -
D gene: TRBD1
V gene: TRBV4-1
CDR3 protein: CASSQGQTNYGYTF
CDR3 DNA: TGCGCCAGCAGCCAGGGACAGACTAACTATGGCTACACCTTC

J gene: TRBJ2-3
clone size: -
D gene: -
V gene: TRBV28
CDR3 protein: CASSLGSGFTDTQYF
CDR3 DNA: TGTGCCAGCAGCCTAGGGAGTGGTTTCACAGATACGCAGTATTTT

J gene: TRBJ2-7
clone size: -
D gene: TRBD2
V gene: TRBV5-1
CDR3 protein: CASSEAGGPGYEQYF
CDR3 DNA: TGCGCCAGCAGTGAGGCGGGAGGGCCGGGCTACGAGCAGTACTTC

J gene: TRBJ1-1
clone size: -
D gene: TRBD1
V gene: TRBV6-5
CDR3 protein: CASSRGGQVNTEAFF
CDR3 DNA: TGTGCCAGCAGCCGCGGCGGACAGGTGAACACTGAAGCTTTCTTT

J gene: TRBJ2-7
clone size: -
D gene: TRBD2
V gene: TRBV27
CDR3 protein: CASSGGRAVDEQYF
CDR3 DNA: TGTGCCAGCAGTGGCGGGAGGGCCGTGGACGAGCAGTACTTC

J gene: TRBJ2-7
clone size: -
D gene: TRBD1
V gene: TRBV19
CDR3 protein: CASSTGQGMYEQYF
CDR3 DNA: TGTGCCAGTAGTACCGGACAGGGTATGTACGAGCAGTACTTC

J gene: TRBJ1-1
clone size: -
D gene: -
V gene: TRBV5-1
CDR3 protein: CASSGRGNTEAFF
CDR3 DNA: TGCGCCAGCAGCGGGCGGGGAAACACTGAAGCTTTCTTT

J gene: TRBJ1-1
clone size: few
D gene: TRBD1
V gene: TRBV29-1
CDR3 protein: CSVDRGGRNTEAFF
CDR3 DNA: TGCAGCGTAGACAGGGGCGGGAGGAACACTGAAGCTTTCTTT

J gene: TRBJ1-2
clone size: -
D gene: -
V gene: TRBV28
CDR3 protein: CASSGRRVNYGYTF
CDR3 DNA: TGTGCCAGCAGTGGGCGGAGGGTTAACTATGGCTACACCTTC

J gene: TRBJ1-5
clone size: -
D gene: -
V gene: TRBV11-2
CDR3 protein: CASSLRGNSNQPQHF
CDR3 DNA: TGTGCCAGCAGCTTAAGGGGAAATAGCAATCAGCCCCAGCATTTT

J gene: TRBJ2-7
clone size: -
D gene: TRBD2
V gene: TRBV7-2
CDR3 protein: CASSRTSASEQYF
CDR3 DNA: TGTGCCAGCAGCCGGACTAGCGCCTCTGAGCAGTACTTC

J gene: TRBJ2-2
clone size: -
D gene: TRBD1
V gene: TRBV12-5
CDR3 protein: CASGSGTANTGELFF
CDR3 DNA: TGTGCTAGTGGGTCCGGGACAGCGAACACCGGGGAGCTGTTTTTT

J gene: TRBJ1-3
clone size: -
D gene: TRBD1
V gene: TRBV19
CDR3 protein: CASSTETGLFGNTIYF
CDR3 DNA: TGTGCCAGTAGTACGGAGACAGGGCTCTTCGGAAACACCATATATTTT

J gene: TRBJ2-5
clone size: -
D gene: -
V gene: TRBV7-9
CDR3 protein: CASSLYRDYQETQYF
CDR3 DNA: TGTGCCAGCAGCTTATACAGGGATTACCAAGAGACCCAGTACTTC

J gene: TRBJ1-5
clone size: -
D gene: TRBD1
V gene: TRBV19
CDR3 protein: CASSYGTGGIQPQHF
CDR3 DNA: TGTGCCAGTAGCTACGGCACAGGGGGAATTCAGCCCCAGCATTTT

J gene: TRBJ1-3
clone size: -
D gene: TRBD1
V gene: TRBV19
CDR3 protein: CASRDRDLSGNTIYF
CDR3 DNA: TGTGCCAGCCGGGACAGGGACCTCTCTGGAAACACCATATATTTT

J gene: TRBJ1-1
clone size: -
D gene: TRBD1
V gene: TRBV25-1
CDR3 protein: CASRTGGTEAFF
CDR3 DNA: TGTGCCAGCCGGACAGGGGGGACTGAAGCTTTCTTT

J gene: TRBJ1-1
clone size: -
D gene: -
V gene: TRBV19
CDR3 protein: CASNPPGSEAFF
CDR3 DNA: TGTGCCAGTAACCCGCCGGGGAGCGAAGCTTTCTTT

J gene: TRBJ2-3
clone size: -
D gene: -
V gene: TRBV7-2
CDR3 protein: CASSLGGPGTDTQYF
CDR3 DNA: TGTGCCAGCAGCTTAGGCGGCCCCGGCACAGATACGCAGTATTTT

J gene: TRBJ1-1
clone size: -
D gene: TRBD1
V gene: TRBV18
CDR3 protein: CASSPAATGIRLDTEAFF
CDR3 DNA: TGTGCCAGCTCACCGGCAGCGACAGGGATTAGATTGGACACTGAAGCTTTCTTT

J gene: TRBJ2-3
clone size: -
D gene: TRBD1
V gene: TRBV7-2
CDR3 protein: CASSGTGVNTQYF
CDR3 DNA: TGTGCCAGCAGCGGGACAGGGGTAAATACGCAGTATTTT

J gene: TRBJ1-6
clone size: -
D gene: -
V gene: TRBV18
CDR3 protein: CACSREPYNSPLHF
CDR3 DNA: TGTGCCTGTTCGCGGGAGCCCTATAATTCACCCCTCCACTTT

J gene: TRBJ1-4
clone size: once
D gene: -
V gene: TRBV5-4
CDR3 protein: CASSMTNAKEKLFF
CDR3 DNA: TGTGCCAGCAGCATGACAAACGCCAAGGAAAAACTGTTTTTT

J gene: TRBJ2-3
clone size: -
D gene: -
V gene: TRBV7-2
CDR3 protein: CASNQIGTTQYF
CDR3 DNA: TGTGCCAGCAACCAAATAGGGACAACGCAGTATTTT

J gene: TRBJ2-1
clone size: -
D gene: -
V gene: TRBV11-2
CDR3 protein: CASRMTGYDNEQFF
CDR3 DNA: TGTGCCAGCAGAATGACAGGTTACGACAATGAGCAGTTCTTC

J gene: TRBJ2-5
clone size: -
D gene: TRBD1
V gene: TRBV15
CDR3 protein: CATSYDRELGETQYF
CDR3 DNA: TGTGCCACCAGCTACGACAGGGAGCTAGGAGAGACCCAGTACTTC

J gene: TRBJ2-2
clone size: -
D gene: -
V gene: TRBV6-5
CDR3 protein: CASSYSRTGELFF
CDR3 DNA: TGTGCCAGCAGTTACTCGAGAACCGGGGAGCTGTTTTTT

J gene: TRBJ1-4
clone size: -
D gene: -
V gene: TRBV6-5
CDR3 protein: CASSSGANEKLFF
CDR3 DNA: TGTGCCAGCAGTTCTGGGGCGAATGAAAAACTGTTTTTT

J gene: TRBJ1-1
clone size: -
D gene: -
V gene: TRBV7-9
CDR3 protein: CASSFTGGGAEAFF
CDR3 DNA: TGTGCCAGCAGCTTCACTGGCGGGGGCGCTGAAGCTTTCTTT

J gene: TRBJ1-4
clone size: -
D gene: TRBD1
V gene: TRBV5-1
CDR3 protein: CASSWDREELFF
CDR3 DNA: TGCGCCAGCAGCTGGGACAGGGAAGAACTGTTTTTT

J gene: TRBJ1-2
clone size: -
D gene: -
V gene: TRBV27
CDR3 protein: CASSLSAGRGNYGYTF
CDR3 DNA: TGTGCCAGCAGTTTATCGGCGGGGCGCGGAAACTATGGCTACACCTTC

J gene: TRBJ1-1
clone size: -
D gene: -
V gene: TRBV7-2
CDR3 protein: CASSRDQVAAPEAFF
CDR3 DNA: TGTGCCAGCAGCCGTGACCAGGTGGCAGCACCTGAAGCTTTCTTT

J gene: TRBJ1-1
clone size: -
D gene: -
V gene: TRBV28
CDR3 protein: CASAVGGVAFF
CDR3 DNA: TGTGCCAGCGCCGTGGGAGGGGTGGCTTTCTTT

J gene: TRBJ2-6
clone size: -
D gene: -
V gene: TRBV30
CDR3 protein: CACPFSGANVLTF
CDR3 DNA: TGTGCCTGCCCTTTCTCTGGGGCCAACGTCCTGACTTTC

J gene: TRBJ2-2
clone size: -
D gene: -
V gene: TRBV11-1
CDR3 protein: CASSFISGELFF
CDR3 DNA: TGTGCCAGCAGCTTTATATCCGGGGAGCTGTTTTTT

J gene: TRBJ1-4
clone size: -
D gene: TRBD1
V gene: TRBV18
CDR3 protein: CASSPLLSGQGIGNEKLFF
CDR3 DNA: TGTGCCAGCTCACCGTTGTTGTCGGGACAGGGTATTGGGAATGAAAAACTGTTTTTT

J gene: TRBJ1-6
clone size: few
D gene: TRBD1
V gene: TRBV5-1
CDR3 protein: CASSSRTGVDGSPLHF
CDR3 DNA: TGCGCCAGCAGCAGCAGGACAGGGGTTGATGGTTCACCCCTCCACTTT

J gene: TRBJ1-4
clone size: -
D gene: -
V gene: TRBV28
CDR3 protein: CASSSLRGGTNEKLFF
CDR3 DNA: TGTGCCAGCAGTTCACTCAGGGGTGGAACTAATGAAAAACTGTTTTTT

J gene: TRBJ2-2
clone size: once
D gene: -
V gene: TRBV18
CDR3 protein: CASSQQGRGTGELFF
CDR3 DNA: TGTGCCAGCTCACAGCAGGGGCGAGGCACCGGGGAGCTGTTTTTT

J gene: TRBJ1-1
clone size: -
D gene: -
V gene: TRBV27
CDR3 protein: CASSLVGEPWTEAFF
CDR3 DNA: TGTGCCAGCAGTTTAGTCGGGGAGCCGTGGACTGAAGCTTTCTTT

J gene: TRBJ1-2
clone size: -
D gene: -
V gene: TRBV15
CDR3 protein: CATSRDAGPAGGYTF
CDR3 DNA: TGTGCCACCAGCAGGGACGCGGGGCCGGCGGGGGGCTACACCTTC

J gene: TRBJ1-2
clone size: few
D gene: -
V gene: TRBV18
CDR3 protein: CASSPGAGRINYTF
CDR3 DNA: TGTGCCAGCTCACCAGGGGCAGGCCGGATAAACTACACCTTC

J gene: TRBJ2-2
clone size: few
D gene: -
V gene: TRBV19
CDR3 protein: CASTTYSNTGELFF
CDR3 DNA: TGTGCCAGTACTACTTACTCGAACACCGGGGAGCTGTTTTTT

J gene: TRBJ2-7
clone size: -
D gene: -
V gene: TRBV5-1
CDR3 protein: CASSPDGQAYEQYF
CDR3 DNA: TGCGCCAGCAGCCCTGATGGGCAGGCCTACGAGCAGTACTTC